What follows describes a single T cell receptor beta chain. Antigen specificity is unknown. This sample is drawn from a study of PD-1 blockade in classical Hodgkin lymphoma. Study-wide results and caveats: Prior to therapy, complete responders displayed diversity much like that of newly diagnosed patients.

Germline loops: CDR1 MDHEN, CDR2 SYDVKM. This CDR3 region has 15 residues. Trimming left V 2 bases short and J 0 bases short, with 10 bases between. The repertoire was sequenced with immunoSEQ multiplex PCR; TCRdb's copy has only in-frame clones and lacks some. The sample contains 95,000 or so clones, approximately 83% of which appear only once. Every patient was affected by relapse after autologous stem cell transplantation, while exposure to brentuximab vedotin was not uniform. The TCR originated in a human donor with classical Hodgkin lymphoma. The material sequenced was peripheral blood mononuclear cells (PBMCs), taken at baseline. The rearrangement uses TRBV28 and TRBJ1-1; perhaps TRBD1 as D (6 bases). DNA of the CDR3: TGTGCCAGCAGTTTACCGGGACAACTGAACACTGAAGCTTTCTTT. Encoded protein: CASSLPGQLNTEAFF.